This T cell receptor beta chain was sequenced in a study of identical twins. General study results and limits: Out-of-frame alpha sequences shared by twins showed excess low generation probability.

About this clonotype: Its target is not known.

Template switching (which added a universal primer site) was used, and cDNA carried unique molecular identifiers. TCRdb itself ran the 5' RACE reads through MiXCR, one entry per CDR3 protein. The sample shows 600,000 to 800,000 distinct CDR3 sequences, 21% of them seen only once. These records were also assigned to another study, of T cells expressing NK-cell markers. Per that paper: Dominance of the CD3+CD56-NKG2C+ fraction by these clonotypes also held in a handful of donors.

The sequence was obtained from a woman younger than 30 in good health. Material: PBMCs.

CDR3 region: CSASPGGGTTYNEQFF. Written as DNA, the CDR3 is TGCAGTGCTTCCCCGGGCGGCGGGACTACCTACAATGAGCAGTTCTTC. The V call is TRBV20-1, the J call TRBJ2-1, with TRBD2 matching over 7 bases. Trimming removed 5 bases from V and 2 bases from J; junction bases left unmatched: 12. The CDR3 extends over 16 amino acids. CDR1 is DFQATT, CDR2 SNEGSKA, per germline (reference sequence).